Listed below are T cell receptor beta chains from one sample, sequenced in a study of T cells in Graves' hyperthyroidism and ophthalmopathy. TCRdb passed the multiplex PCR reads through MiXCR, listing each CDR3 protein once. The table includes around 36,000 distinct CDR3 sequences, roughly 50% detected once. The specimen was blood. These receptors all come from a man aged 40-49 years with Graves' ophthalmopathy. Each CDR3 is given with its conserved first and last residue. The order of the fields is V gene, J gene, clone size, D gene, CDR3 protein, CDR3 DNA. D genes are given only for firm matches. The size of a clone is reported for some rows only, either as once, few or many, or as a class for expanded clones.

v_call: TRBV9
j_call: TRBJ2-7
clone_size: many
d_call: -
cdr3_aa: CASSPVLGGLYEQYF
cdr3_nt: TGTGCCAGCAGCCCAGTCCTAGGCGGACTCTACGAGCAGTACTTC

v_call: TRBV20-1
j_call: TRBJ1-4
clone_size: -
d_call: TRBD1
cdr3_aa: CSARERQGVSEKLFF
cdr3_nt: TGCAGTGCTAGAGAGAGACAGGGCGTGAGCGAAAAACTGTTTTTT

v_call: TRBV20-1
j_call: TRBJ2-5
clone_size: medium-sized
d_call: -
cdr3_aa: CSAPDPGGETQYF
cdr3_nt: TGCAGTGCGCCAGATCCGGGGGGCGAGACCCAGTACTTC

v_call: TRBV5-6
j_call: TRBJ2-5
clone_size: -
d_call: -
cdr3_aa: CASSSGHEETQYF
cdr3_nt: TGTGCCAGCAGCTCTGGACACGAGGAGACCCAGTACTTC

v_call: TRBV5-1
j_call: TRBJ2-1
clone_size: many
d_call: -
cdr3_aa: CASSLEDGENEQFF
cdr3_nt: TGCGCCAGCAGCTTGGAAGATGGGGAGAATGAGCAGTTCTTC

v_call: TRBV4-1
j_call: TRBJ2-6
clone_size: many
d_call: TRBD1
cdr3_aa: CASSHQPWTGLGSGANVLTF
cdr3_nt: TGCGCCAGCAGCCATCAACCCTGGACAGGGTTGGGTTCTGGGGCCAACGTCCTGACTTTC

v_call: TRBV6-5
j_call: TRBJ2-3
clone_size: many
d_call: -
cdr3_aa: CASGGGREFTDTQYF
cdr3_nt: TGTGCCAGCGGGGGGGGGCGGGAGTTCACAGATACGCAGTATTTT

v_call: TRBV20-1
j_call: TRBJ2-7
clone_size: -
d_call: TRBD1
cdr3_aa: CSARSGQGRSNTGELYF
cdr3_nt: TGCAGTGCAAGATCGGGACAGGGGCGAAGTAACACCGGGGAGCTGTACTTC

v_call: TRBV19
j_call: TRBJ2-5
clone_size: -
d_call: -
cdr3_aa: CASSPGGDAYETQYF
cdr3_nt: TGTGCCAGTAGTCCCGGGGGAGATGCCTACGAGACCCAGTACTTC

v_call: TRBV7-9
j_call: TRBJ2-7
clone_size: -
d_call: TRBD1
cdr3_aa: CASSFKTGTGGMQYF
cdr3_nt: TGTGCCAGCAGCTTTAAAACCGGGACAGGGGGAATGCAGTACTTC

v_call: TRBV28
j_call: TRBJ2-7
clone_size: many
d_call: -
cdr3_aa: CASSLGQTYEQYF
cdr3_nt: TGTGCCAGCAGTTTGGGGCAGACATACGAGCAGTACTTC

v_call: TRBV7-8
j_call: TRBJ2-7
clone_size: medium-sized
d_call: TRBD1
cdr3_aa: CASNDRVGEQYF
cdr3_nt: TGTGCCAGCAACGACAGGGTGGGCGAGCAGTACTTC

v_call: TRBV7-8
j_call: TRBJ1-3
clone_size: -
d_call: TRBD1
cdr3_aa: CASSFYRGRLNTIYF
cdr3_nt: TGTGCCAGCAGCTTTTACAGGGGGCGCCTAAACACCATATATTTT

v_call: TRBV5-4
j_call: TRBJ2-5
clone_size: many
d_call: -
cdr3_aa: CASSSDLGVETQYF
cdr3_nt: TGTGCCAGCAGCTCCGACTTGGGGGTGGAGACCCAGTACTTC

v_call: TRBV5-6
j_call: TRBJ1-1
clone_size: many
d_call: TRBD1
cdr3_aa: CASRYQGAPLSFF
cdr3_nt: TGTGCCAGCAGATACCAGGGGGCCCCTTTGTCTTTCTTT

v_call: TRBV6-2/TRBV6-3
j_call: TRBJ2-7
clone_size: many
d_call: TRBD2
cdr3_aa: CASTQTSGATYEQYF
cdr3_nt: TGTGCCAGCACCCAGACTAGCGGGGCAACCTACGAGCAGTACTTC

v_call: TRBV11-3
j_call: TRBJ2-1
clone_size: -
d_call: TRBD2
cdr3_aa: CASKELAGASYNEQFF
cdr3_nt: TGTGCCAGCAAGGAGCTAGCGGGAGCCTCCTACAATGAGCAGTTCTTC

v_call: TRBV6-5
j_call: TRBJ2-5
clone_size: once
d_call: TRBD1
cdr3_aa: CASSYGTVKETQYF
cdr3_nt: TGTGCCAGCAGTTACGGGACAGTTAAAGAGACCCAGTACTTC

v_call: TRBV29-1
j_call: TRBJ2-7
clone_size: -
d_call: -
cdr3_aa: CSVDGKGHEQYF
cdr3_nt: TGCAGCGTTGACGGAAAGGGGCACGAGCAGTACTTC

v_call: TRBV20-1
j_call: TRBJ1-2
clone_size: many
d_call: -
cdr3_aa: CSARDPTGLVVYTF
cdr3_nt: TGCAGTGCTAGAGACCCGACAGGCCTCGTGGTCTACACCTTC

v_call: TRBV9
j_call: TRBJ1-5
clone_size: once
d_call: -
cdr3_aa: CASSVGETQHF
cdr3_nt: TGTGCCAGCAGCGTGGGGGAGACCCAGCATTTT

v_call: TRBV9
j_call: TRBJ2-2
clone_size: many
d_call: TRBD2
cdr3_aa: CASSVAGREELFF
cdr3_nt: TGTGCCAGCAGCGTAGCGGGGAGGGAGGAGCTGTTTTTT

v_call: TRBV19
j_call: TRBJ1-6
clone_size: medium-sized
d_call: TRBD1
cdr3_aa: CASTVGQLNSPLHF
cdr3_nt: TGTGCCAGTACCGTGGGACAGCTAAATTCACCCCTCCACTTT

v_call: TRBV11-2
j_call: TRBJ1-2
clone_size: many
d_call: TRBD1
cdr3_aa: CASSLPPVGQGDYGYTF
cdr3_nt: TGTGCCAGCAGCTTACCCCCAGTTGGACAGGGAGACTATGGCTACACCTTC

v_call: TRBV4-2
j_call: TRBJ2-6
clone_size: many
d_call: -
cdr3_aa: CASSQDGQSSGANVLTF
cdr3_nt: TGTGCCAGCAGCCAAGATGGACAAAGCTCTGGGGCCAACGTCCTGACTTTC

v_call: TRBV20-1
j_call: TRBJ2-3
clone_size: -
d_call: -
cdr3_aa: CSATSGPSTDTQYF
cdr3_nt: TGCAGTGCAACAAGCGGGCCTAGCACAGATACGCAGTATTTT

v_call: TRBV6-6
j_call: TRBJ2-2
clone_size: many
d_call: TRBD1
cdr3_aa: CASSYPGQSTGELFF
cdr3_nt: TGTGCCAGCAGTTACCCGGGACAGTCCACCGGGGAGCTGTTTTTT

v_call: TRBV6-5
j_call: TRBJ2-3
clone_size: many
d_call: -
cdr3_aa: CATQRPGTDTQYF
cdr3_nt: TGTGCCACCCAAAGACCGGGCACAGATACGCAGTATTTT

v_call: TRBV5-4
j_call: TRBJ2-3
clone_size: many
d_call: -
cdr3_aa: CASSWRDGGIRTDTQYF
cdr3_nt: TGTGCCAGCAGCTGGCGGGACGGCGGAATCAGAACAGATACGCAGTATTTT

v_call: TRBV7-6
j_call: TRBJ2-7
clone_size: medium-sized
d_call: -
cdr3_aa: CASQPYGGYEQYF
cdr3_nt: TGTGCCAGTCAACCGTACGGCGGTTACGAGCAGTACTTC

v_call: TRBV5-4
j_call: TRBJ1-1
clone_size: many
d_call: -
cdr3_aa: CASSHTAGVSTEAFF
cdr3_nt: TGTGCCAGCAGCCATACGGCGGGGGTTAGCACTGAAGCTTTCTTT

v_call: TRBV27
j_call: TRBJ1-1
clone_size: many
d_call: -
cdr3_aa: CASMEGNTEAFF
cdr3_nt: TGTGCCAGCATGGAGGGGAACACTGAAGCTTTCTTT

v_call: TRBV10-3
j_call: TRBJ2-2
clone_size: medium-sized
d_call: -
cdr3_aa: CAIGRDRNTGELFF
cdr3_nt: TGTGCCATCGGCCGGGACCGCAACACCGGGGAGCTGTTTTTT

v_call: TRBV19
j_call: TRBJ2-5
clone_size: few
d_call: TRBD1
cdr3_aa: CASEQGSGQETQYF
cdr3_nt: TGTGCCAGTGAACAGGGGTCAGGCCAAGAGACCCAGTACTTC

v_call: TRBV20-1
j_call: TRBJ2-7
clone_size: medium-sized
d_call: -
cdr3_aa: CSATQAGGGEQYF
cdr3_nt: TGCAGTGCTACCCAAGCTGGGGGCGGCGAGCAGTACTTC

v_call: TRBV3-1
j_call: TRBJ2-7
clone_size: many
d_call: -
cdr3_aa: CASSQDPGSYEQYF
cdr3_nt: TGTGCCAGCAGCCAAGATCCAGGGTCCTACGAGCAGTACTTC

v_call: TRBV5-4
j_call: TRBJ2-2
clone_size: many
d_call: -
cdr3_aa: CASSFRVDTGELFF
cdr3_nt: TGTGCCAGCAGCTTTCGAGTTGACACCGGGGAGCTGTTTTTT

v_call: TRBV28
j_call: TRBJ2-5
clone_size: -
d_call: -
cdr3_aa: CASSLWGSQETQYF
cdr3_nt: TGTGCCAGCAGTTTATGGGGTAGTCAGGAGACCCAGTACTTC

v_call: TRBV7-9
j_call: TRBJ2-7
clone_size: many
d_call: -
cdr3_aa: CASSQSPPYEQYF
cdr3_nt: TGTGCCAGCAGCCAGAGTCCCCCCTACGAGCAGTACTTC

v_call: TRBV18
j_call: TRBJ2-3
clone_size: -
d_call: -
cdr3_aa: CASSPGPRGSDTQYF
cdr3_nt: TGTGCCAGCTCACCAGGACCCCGCGGAAGCGATACGCAGTATTTT

v_call: TRBV5-8
j_call: TRBJ1-4
clone_size: -
d_call: -
cdr3_aa: CASSQVRAVKLVF
cdr3_nt: TGTGCCAGCAGCCAGGTCAGAGCGGTAAAACTGGTTTTT

v_call: TRBV20-1
j_call: TRBJ1-2
clone_size: -
d_call: -
cdr3_aa: CSAKSRGGYTF
cdr3_nt: TGCAGTGCTAAATCCAGGGGCGGCTACACCTTC

v_call: TRBV5-1
j_call: TRBJ2-1
clone_size: once
d_call: TRBD2
cdr3_aa: CASSPGTSGPDTQFF
cdr3_nt: TGCGCCAGCAGCCCCGGGACTAGCGGGCCAGATACGCAGTTCTTC

v_call: TRBV19
j_call: TRBJ2-7
clone_size: -
d_call: -
cdr3_aa: CASSIWQGPYEQYF
cdr3_nt: TGTGCCAGTAGTATCTGGCAGGGACCCTACGAGCAGTACTTC

v_call: TRBV7-6
j_call: TRBJ1-3
clone_size: medium-sized
d_call: -
cdr3_aa: CASSRTASGNTIYF
cdr3_nt: TGTGCCAGCAGCCGGACAGCCTCTGGAAACACCATATATTTT

v_call: TRBV25-1
j_call: TRBJ1-2
clone_size: once
d_call: -
cdr3_aa: CASSTVGISSGYTF
cdr3_nt: TGTGCCAGCAGTACGGTTGGAATCAGCTCCGGCTACACCTTC

v_call: TRBV6-1
j_call: TRBJ2-1
clone_size: many
d_call: -
cdr3_aa: CANRETPINEQFF
cdr3_nt: TGTGCCAACCGGGAGACACCGATTAATGAGCAGTTCTTC

v_call: TRBV7-9
j_call: TRBJ2-3
clone_size: -
d_call: -
cdr3_aa: CASSSMGAPDTQYF
cdr3_nt: TGTGCCAGCAGCTCAATGGGGGCTCCTGATACGCAGTATTTT

v_call: TRBV10-3
j_call: TRBJ1-2
clone_size: -
d_call: -
cdr3_aa: CAITPGSQDGYTF
cdr3_nt: TGTGCCATCACCCCCGGCAGTCAGGATGGCTACACCTTC

v_call: TRBV7-8
j_call: TRBJ1-3
clone_size: medium-sized
d_call: -
cdr3_aa: CAITTGSGNTIYF
cdr3_nt: TGTGCCATCACAACGGGCTCTGGAAACACCATATATTTT

v_call: TRBV7-3
j_call: TRBJ2-3
clone_size: -
d_call: -
cdr3_aa: CASTLTWDTQYF
cdr3_nt: TGTGCCAGCACCTTAACCTGGGACACTCAGTATTTT

v_call: TRBV20-1
j_call: TRBJ1-6
clone_size: once
d_call: -
cdr3_aa: CSARSTGSNSPLHF
cdr3_nt: TGCAGTGCTAGATCCACGGGGAGTAATTCACCCCTCCACTTT

v_call: TRBV7-3
j_call: TRBJ2-5
clone_size: once
d_call: -
cdr3_aa: CASSLDGWDQETQYF
cdr3_nt: TGTGCCAGCAGCTTAGATGGTTGGGACCAAGAGACCCAGTACTTC

v_call: TRBV7-6
j_call: TRBJ2-1
clone_size: -
d_call: TRBD2
cdr3_aa: CASSLAPAGGYNEQFF
cdr3_nt: TGTGCCAGCAGCTTAGCGCCGGCGGGGGGCTACAATGAGCAGTTCTTC

v_call: TRBV5-1
j_call: TRBJ2-7
clone_size: -
d_call: TRBD1
cdr3_aa: CASSAGTGVYEEQYF
cdr3_nt: TGCGCCAGCAGCGCAGGGACAGGGGTTTATGAAGAGCAGTACTTC

v_call: TRBV20-1
j_call: TRBJ2-7
clone_size: once
d_call: TRBD2
cdr3_aa: CSAQTSGGTGLYEQYF
cdr3_nt: TGCAGTGCTCAAACTAGCGGAGGCACAGGGCTATACGAGCAGTACTTC

v_call: TRBV7-2
j_call: TRBJ2-1
clone_size: many
d_call: -
cdr3_aa: CASSLGGTDYNEQFF
cdr3_nt: TGTGCCAGCAGCTTAGGAGGGACCGACTACAATGAGCAGTTCTTC